The clone carrying this T cell receptor beta chain was seen at least ten times. The sample is drawn from a study of neurological immune-mediated disorders. Time point reported: longitudinal time-point 2. The unsorted libraries were prepared from 2 million PBMCs (stored at -80 C). TCRdb independently ran MiXCR on the 5' RACE reads; one entry per CDR3 protein. The repertoire holds about 33,000 distinct CDR3 sequences, about 13% seen once, with approximately 2.3% in the top ten. This CDR3 spans 13 amino acids. Trimming took 1 base from V and 3 from J, leaving 9 bases between them. Germline V CDR1 and CDR2: DFQATT, SNEGSKA (reference sequence).

The material sequenced was PBMCs. The V call is TRBV20-1, the J call TRBJ1-1, with D possibly TRBD1 on 5 matching bases. This clonotype was sampled from a woman in her thirties or forties in good health. This chain's CDR3 is CSARGRGDTEAFF. The CDR3 coding sequence is TGCAGTGCTAGAGGGCGGGGGGACACTGAAGCTTTCTTT.